A selection of T cell receptor beta chains follows, all from one sample in a study of shared clonotypes between healthy human individuals. Libraries were prepared by immunoSEQ multiplex PCR; TCRdb keeps only in-frame clonotypes and omits some of them. This sample has about 600,000 clones, with approximately 97% found just once. Sequencing was carried out using naive CD4+ T cells sorted from blood. These receptors all stem from a woman in her 30s in good health. Both conserved end residues are part of each CDR3. Each record gives: clone size, J gene, V gene, D gene, CDR3 protein, CDR3 DNA. A D gene is named only where the DNA matches it firmly. Clone sizes are given selectively: once, few, many, or a class where the clone is expanded.

- | TRBJ2-7 | TRBV2 | - | CASSGGAGRYEQYF | TGTGCCAGCAGTGGTGGGGCCGGGAGATACGAGCAGTACTTC
- | TRBJ2-7 | TRBV5-1 | TRBD2 | CASSLVVAGGLAYEQYF | TGCGCCAGCAGCTTGGTAGTAGCGGGAGGGCTTGCCTACGAGCAGTACTTC
once | TRBJ2-1 | TRBV11-3 | - | CASSLEATTRQEQFF | TGTGCCAGCAGCTTAGAAGCGACGACCCGACAAGAGCAGTTCTTC
- | TRBJ2-5 | TRBV7-2 | - | CASSFRDEGGTQYF | TGTGCCAGCAGCTTCCGGGACGAAGGAGGGACCCAGTACTTC
- | TRBJ2-7 | TRBV28 | TRBD1 | CASSLYRGQYEQYF | TGTGCCAGCAGCTTATACAGGGGGCAATACGAGCAGTACTTC
- | TRBJ2-5 | TRBV28 | - | CASSLPVSEQETQYF | TGTGCCAGCAGTCTCCCGGTTTCGGAGCAAGAGACCCAGTACTTC
- | TRBJ1-1 | TRBV6-1 | - | CASSAETPGHWNTEAFF | TGTGCCAGCAGTGCCGAGACTCCGGGACATTGGAACACTGAAGCTTTCTTT
once | TRBJ2-5 | TRBV6-1 | - | CASRQGWVVQETQYF | TGTGCCAGCAGGCAGGGTTGGGTTGTACAAGAGACCCAGTACTTC
- | TRBJ2-7 | TRBV27 | - | CASIGDLSSGPPYEQYF | TGTGCCAGCATTGGGGACCTGTCCAGCGGGCCACCCTACGAGCAGTACTTC
- | TRBJ1-2 | TRBV9 | TRBD1 | CASSGTGGAGYGYTF | TGTGCCAGCAGCGGGACAGGGGGCGCTGGCTATGGCTACACCTTC
- | TRBJ2-7 | TRBV5-8 | TRBD2 | CASSRGTSYEQYF | TGTGCCAGCAGTCGAGGGACTAGCTACGAGCAGTACTTC
- | TRBJ1-1 | TRBV18 | - | CASSLLADRAFF | TGTGCCAGCTCACTGCTCGCCGACAGGGCTTTCTTT
- | TRBJ1-5 | TRBV28 | TRBD1 | CASRRDRLNQPQHF | TGTGCCAGCAGAAGGGACAGGTTGAATCAGCCCCAGCATTTT
few | TRBJ1-2 | TRBV19 | - | CASSIRDNYGYTF | TGTGCCAGTAGTATCCGGGACAACTATGGCTACACCTTC
- | TRBJ2-1 | TRBV5-1 | TRBD1 | CASSSGTGVYNEQFF | TGCGCCAGCAGTTCCGGGACAGGGGTCTACAATGAGCAGTTCTTC
- | TRBJ1-1 | TRBV28 | TRBD1 | CASSFQSPGQGMAFF | TGTGCCAGCAGTTTCCAATCCCCGGGACAGGGGATGGCTTTCTTT
few | TRBJ2-1 | TRBV14 | TRBD2 | CASSQDMGEGPYEQFF | TGTGCCAGCAGCCAAGATATGGGGGAGGGCCCATATGAGCAGTTCTTC
- | TRBJ1-1 | TRBV28 | TRBD1 | CASLTGTGEKAFF | TGTGCCAGCCTAACCGGGACAGGGGAGAAAGCTTTCTTT
- | TRBJ2-5 | TRBV11-2 | TRBD1 | CASSLTGEETQYF | TGTGCCAGCAGCTTAACAGGGGAAGAGACCCAGTACTTC
- | TRBJ2-7 | TRBV5-4 | TRBD2 | CASSLGGLAGGYEQYF | TGTGCCAGCAGCTTGGGGGGACTAGCGGGAGGGTACGAGCAGTACTTC
- | TRBJ2-1 | TRBV4-1 | TRBD1 | CASSQPRQGLGEQFF | TGCGCCAGCAGCCAACCAAGACAGGGTTTAGGTGAGCAGTTCTTC